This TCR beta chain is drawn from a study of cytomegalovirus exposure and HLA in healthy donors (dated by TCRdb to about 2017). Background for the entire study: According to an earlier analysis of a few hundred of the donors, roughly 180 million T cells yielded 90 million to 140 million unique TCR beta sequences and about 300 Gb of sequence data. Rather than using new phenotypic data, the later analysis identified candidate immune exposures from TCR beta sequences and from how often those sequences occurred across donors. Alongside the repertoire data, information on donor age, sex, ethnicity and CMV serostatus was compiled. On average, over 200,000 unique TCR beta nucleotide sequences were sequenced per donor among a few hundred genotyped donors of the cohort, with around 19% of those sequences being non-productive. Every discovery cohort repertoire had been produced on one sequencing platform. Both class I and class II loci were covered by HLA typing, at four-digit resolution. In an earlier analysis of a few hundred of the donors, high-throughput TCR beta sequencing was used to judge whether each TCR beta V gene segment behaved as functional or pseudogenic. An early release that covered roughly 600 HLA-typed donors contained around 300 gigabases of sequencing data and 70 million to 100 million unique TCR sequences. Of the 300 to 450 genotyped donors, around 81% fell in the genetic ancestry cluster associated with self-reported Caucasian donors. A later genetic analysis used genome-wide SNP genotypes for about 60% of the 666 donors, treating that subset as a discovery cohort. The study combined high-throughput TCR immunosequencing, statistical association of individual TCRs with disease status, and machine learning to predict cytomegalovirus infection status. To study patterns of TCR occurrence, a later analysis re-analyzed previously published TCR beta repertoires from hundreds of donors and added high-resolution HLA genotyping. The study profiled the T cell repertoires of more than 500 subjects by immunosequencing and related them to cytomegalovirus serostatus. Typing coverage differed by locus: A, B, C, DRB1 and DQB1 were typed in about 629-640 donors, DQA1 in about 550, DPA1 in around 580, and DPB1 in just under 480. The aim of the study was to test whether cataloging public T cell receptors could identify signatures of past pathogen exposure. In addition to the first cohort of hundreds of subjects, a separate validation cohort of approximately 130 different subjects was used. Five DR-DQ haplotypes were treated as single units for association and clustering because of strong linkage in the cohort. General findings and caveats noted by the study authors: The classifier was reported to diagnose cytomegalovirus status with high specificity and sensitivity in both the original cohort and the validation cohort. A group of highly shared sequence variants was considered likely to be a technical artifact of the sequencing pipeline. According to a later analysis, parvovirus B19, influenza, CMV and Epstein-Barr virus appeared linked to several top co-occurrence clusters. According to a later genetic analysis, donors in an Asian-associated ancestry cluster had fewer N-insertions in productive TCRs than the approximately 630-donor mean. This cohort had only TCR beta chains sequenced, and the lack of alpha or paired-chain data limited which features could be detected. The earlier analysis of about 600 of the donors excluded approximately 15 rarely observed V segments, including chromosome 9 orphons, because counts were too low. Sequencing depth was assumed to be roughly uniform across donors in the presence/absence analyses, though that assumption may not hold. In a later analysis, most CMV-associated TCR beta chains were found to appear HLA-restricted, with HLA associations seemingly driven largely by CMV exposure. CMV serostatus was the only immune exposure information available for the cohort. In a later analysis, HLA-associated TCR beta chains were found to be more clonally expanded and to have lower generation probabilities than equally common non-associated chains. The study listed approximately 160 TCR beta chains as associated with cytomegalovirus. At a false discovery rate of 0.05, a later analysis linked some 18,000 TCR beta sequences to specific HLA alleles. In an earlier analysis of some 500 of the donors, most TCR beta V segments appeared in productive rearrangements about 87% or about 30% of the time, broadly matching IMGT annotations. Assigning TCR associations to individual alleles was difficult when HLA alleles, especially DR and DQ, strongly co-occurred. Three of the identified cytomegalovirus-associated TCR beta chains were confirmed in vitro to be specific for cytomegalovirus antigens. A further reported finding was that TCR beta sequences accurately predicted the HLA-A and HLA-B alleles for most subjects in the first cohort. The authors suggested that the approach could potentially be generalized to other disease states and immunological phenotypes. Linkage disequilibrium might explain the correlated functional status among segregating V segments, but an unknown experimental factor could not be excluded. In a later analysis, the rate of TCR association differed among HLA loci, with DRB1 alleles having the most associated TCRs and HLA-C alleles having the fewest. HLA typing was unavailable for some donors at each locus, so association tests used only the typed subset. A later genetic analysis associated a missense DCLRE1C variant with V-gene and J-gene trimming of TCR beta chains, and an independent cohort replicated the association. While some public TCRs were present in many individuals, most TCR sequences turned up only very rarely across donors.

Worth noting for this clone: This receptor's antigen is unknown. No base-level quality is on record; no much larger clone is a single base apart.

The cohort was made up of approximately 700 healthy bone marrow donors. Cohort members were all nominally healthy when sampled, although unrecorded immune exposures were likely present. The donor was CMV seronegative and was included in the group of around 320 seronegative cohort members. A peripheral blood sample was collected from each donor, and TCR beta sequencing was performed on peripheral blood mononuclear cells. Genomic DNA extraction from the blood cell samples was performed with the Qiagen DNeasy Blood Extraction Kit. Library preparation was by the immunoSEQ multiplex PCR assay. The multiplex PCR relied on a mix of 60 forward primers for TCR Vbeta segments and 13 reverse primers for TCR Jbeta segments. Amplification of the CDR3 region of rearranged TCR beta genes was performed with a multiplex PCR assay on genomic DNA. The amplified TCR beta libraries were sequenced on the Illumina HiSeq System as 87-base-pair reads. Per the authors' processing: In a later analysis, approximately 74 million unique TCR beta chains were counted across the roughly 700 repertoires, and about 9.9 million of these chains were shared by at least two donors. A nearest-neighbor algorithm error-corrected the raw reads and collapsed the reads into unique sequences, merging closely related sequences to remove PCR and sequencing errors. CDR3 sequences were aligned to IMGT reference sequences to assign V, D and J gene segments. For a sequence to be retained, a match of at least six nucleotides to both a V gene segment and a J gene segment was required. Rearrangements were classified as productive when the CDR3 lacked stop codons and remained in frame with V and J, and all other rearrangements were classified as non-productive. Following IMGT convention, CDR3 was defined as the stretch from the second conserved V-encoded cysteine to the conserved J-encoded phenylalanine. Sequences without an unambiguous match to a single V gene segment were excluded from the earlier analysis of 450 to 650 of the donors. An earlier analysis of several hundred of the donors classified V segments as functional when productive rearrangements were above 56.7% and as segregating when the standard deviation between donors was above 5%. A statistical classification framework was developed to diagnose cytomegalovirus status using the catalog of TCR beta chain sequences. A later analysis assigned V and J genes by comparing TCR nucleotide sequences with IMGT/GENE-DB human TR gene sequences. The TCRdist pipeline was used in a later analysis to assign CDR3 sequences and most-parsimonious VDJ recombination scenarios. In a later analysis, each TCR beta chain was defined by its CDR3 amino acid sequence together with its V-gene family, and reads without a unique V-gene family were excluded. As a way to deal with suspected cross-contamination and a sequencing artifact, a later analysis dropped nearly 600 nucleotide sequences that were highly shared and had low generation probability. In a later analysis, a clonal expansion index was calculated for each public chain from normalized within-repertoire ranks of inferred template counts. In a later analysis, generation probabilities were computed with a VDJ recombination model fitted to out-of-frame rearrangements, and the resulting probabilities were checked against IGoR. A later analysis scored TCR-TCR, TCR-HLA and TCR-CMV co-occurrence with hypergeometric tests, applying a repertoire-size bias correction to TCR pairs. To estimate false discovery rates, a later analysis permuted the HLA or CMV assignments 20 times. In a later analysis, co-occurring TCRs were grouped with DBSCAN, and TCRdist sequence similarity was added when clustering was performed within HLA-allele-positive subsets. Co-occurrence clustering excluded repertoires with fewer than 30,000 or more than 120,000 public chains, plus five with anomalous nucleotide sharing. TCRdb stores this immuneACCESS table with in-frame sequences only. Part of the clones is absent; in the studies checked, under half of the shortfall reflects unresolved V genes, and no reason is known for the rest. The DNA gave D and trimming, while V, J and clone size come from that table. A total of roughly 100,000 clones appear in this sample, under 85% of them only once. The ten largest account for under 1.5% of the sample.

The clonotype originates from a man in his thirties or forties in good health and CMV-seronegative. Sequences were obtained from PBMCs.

The CDR3 reads CASSLTGGINYGYTF. Read as DNA, the sequence is TGTGCCAGCAGTCTGACAGGAGGAATAAACTATGGCTACACCTTC. The V gene is TRBV2 and the J gene is TRBJ1-2, with TRBD1 as a weak D call on 6 bases. The CDR3 covers 15 residues, taking in both the cysteine and the phenylalanine. Only the CDR3 region is kept as DNA, spanning 45 bases read in frame from base 1. V is cut by 5 bases and J by 2 bases, and the space between the germline ends is 15 bases. CDR1 SNHLY and CDR2 FYNNEI are derived from the germline V gene.